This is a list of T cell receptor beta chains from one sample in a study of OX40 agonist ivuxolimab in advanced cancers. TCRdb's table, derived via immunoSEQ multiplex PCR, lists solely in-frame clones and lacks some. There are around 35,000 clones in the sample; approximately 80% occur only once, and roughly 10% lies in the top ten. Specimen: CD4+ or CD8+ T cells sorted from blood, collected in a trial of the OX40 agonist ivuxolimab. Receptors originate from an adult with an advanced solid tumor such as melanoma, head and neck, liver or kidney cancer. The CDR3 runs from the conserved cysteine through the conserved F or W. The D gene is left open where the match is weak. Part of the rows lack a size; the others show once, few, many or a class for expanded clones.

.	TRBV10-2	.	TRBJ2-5	CASSEMTLGQETQYF	TGCGCCAGCAGTGAGATGACTTTAGGCCAAGAGACCCAGTACTTC
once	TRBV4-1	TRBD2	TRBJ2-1	CASSQDSGGGYNEQFF	TGCGCCAGCAGCCAAGATTCCGGCGGGGGATACAATGAGCAGTTCTTC
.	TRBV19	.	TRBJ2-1	CASSIGRGPNEQFF	TGTGCCAGTAGTATAGGCAGGGGCCCCAATGAGCAGTTCTTC
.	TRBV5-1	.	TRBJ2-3	CASSLRGGDTQYF	TGCGCCAGCAGCTTGCGGGGTGGAGATACGCAGTATTTT
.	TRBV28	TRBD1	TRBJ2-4	CASSSPGGAVDIQYF	TGTGCCAGCAGTTCCCCAGGGGGTGCGGTGGACATTCAGTACTTC
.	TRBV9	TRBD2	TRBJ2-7	CASSVVASGGFYEQYF	TGTGCCAGCAGCGTAGTAGCTAGCGGGGGGTTCTACGAGCAGTACTTC
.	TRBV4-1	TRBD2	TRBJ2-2	CASSHLSGGYGELFF	TGCGCCAGCAGCCATTTAAGCGGGGGGTATGGGGAGCTGTTTTTT
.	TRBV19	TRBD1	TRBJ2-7	CASSQTGDEQYF	TGTGCCAGTAGTCAGACAGGGGACGAGCAGTACTTC
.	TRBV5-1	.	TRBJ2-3	CASSVGAGPFTDTQYF	TGCGCCAGCAGCGTAGGGGCGGGTCCTTTCACAGATACGCAGTATTTT
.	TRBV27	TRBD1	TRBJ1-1	CASSLYGTALMNTEAFF	TGTGCCAGCAGTTTATATGGGACAGCGCTCATGAACACTGAAGCTTTCTTT
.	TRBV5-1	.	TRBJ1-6	CASSLAGVSVYSPLHF	TGCGCCAGCAGCTTGGCCGGGGTGTCGGTGTACTCACCCCTCCACTTT
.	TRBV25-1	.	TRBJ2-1	CASSDRGPYNEQFF	TGTGCCAGCAGTGACAGGGGTCCCTACAATGAGCAGTTCTTC
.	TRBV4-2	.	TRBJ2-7	CASSQVWGGTYEQYF	TGTGCCAGCAGCCAAGTCTGGGGCGGTACCTACGAGCAGTACTTC
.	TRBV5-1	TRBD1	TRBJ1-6	CASSSRDSYLNSPLHF	TGCGCCAGCAGCAGCCGGGACAGCTATCTTAATTCACCCCTCCACTTT
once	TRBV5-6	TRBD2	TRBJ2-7	CASSSTSGGRTYEQYF	TGTGCCAGCAGCTCTACTAGCGGGGGCCGGACCTACGAGCAGTACTTC
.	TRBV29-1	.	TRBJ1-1	CSADSMNTEAFF	TGCAGCGCCGACAGCATGAACACTGAAGCTTTCTTT
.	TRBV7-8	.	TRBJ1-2	CASSLGVGETNYGYTF	TGTGCCAGCAGCTTAGGGGTAGGAGAAACTAACTATGGCTACACCTTC
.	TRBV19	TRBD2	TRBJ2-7	CASSINRLAGNKEQYF	TGTGCCAGTAGTATTAACAGACTAGCGGGTAATAAGGAGCAGTACTTC
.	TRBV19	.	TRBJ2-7	CASSSQGLSYEQYF	TGTGCCAGTAGTAGTCAGGGGCTATCCTACGAGCAGTACTTC
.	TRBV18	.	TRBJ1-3	CASSLGPASGNTIYF	TGTGCCAGCTCACTCGGACCGGCCTCTGGAAACACCATATATTTT
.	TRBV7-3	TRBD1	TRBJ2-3	CASSLRTGGTDTQYF	TGTGCCAGCAGCCTACGGACAGGGGGCACAGATACGCAGTATTTT
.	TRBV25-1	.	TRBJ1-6	CASSEFETNSPLHF	TGTGCCAGCAGTGAATTTGAAACGAATTCACCCCTCCACTTT
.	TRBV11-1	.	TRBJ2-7	CASSPRVHHSYEQYF	TGTGCCAGCAGCCCCAGGGTTCATCACTCCTACGAGCAGTACTTC
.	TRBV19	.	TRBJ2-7	CASSIRDGTSYEQYF	TGTGCCAGTAGTATAAGAGACGGGACTTCCTACGAGCAGTACTTC
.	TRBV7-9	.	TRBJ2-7	CASATGLEQYF	TGTGCCAGCGCAACAGGGCTCGAGCAGTACTTC
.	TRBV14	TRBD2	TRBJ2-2	CASSHLPGSPGGWTGELFF	TGTGCCAGCAGCCACCTCCCGGGATCCCCGGGGGGATGGACCGGGGAGCTGTTTTTT
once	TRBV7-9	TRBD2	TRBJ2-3	CASSTTAGVTDTQYF	TGTGCCAGCAGCACGACGGCGGGGGTTACAGATACGCAGTATTTT
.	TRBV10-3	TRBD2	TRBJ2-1	CAISDPYRTSGVNEQFF	TGTGCCATCAGTGACCCCTACCGGACTAGCGGCGTCAATGAGCAGTTCTTC
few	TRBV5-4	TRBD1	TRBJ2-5	CASSQGTGKETQYF	TGTGCCAGCAGCCAAGGGACAGGGAAAGAGACCCAGTACTTC
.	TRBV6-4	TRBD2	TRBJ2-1	CASSLAGAANEQFF	TGTGCCAGCAGCTTAGCGGGAGCCGCCAATGAGCAGTTCTTC
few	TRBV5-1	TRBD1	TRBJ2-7	CASSRIGTGIYEQYF	TGCGCCAGCAGCAGAATCGGGACAGGGATATACGAGCAGTACTTC
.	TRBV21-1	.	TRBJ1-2	CAIPPPLGGSEDYGYTF	TGTGCCATACCCCCGCCCCTGGGGGGGAGCGAAGACTATGGCTACACCTTC
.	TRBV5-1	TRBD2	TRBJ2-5	CASSFGPSGGQETQYF	TGCGCCAGCAGCTTCGGCCCAAGCGGGGGCCAAGAGACCCAGTACTTC
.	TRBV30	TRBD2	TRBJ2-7	CAWSVMGLAGDEQYF	TGTGCCTGGAGTGTAATGGGACTAGCGGGTGACGAGCAGTACTTC
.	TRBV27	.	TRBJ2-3	CASSLDGGTTDTQYF	TGTGCCAGCAGTTTAGATGGGGGTACCACAGATACGCAGTATTTT
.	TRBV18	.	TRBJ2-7	CASSPHADSYEQYF	TGTGCCAGCTCACCTCATGCGGACAGCTACGAGCAGTACTTC
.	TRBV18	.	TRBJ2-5	CASSSLRASELETQYF	TGTGCCAGCTCATCGCTCCGGGCCTCGGAACTTGAGACCCAGTACTTC
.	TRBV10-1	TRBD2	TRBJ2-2	CASSESAGGHTGELFF	TGCGCCAGCAGTGAGTCAGCGGGGGGACACACCGGGGAGCTGTTTTTT
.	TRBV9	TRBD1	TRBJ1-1	CASSVGQGGVNTEAFF	TGTGCCAGCAGCGTAGGACAGGGAGGGGTAAACACTGAAGCTTTCTTT
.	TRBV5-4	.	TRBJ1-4	CASSLAGDRRLFF	TGTGCCAGCAGCTTGGCCGGGGATCGTAGACTGTTTTTT
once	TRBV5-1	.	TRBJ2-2	CASSPQSPGNTGELFF	TGCGCCAGCAGCCCCCAGTCCCCGGGAAACACCGGGGAGCTGTTTTTT
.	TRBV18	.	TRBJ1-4	CASSPQILQGLGEKLFF	TGTGCCAGCTCACCCCAAATACTACAGGGCCTAGGGGAAAAACTGTTTTTT
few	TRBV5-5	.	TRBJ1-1	CASSFRVLNTEAFF	TGTGCCAGCAGCTTCCGGGTCTTAAACACTGAAGCTTTCTTT
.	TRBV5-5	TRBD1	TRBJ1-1	CASSPISGTVNTEAFF	TGTGCCAGCAGCCCAATTTCTGGGACAGTGAACACTGAAGCTTTCTTT
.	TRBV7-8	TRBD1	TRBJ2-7	CASTPWGQDYEQYF	TGTGCCAGCACCCCCTGGGGACAGGACTACGAGCAGTACTTC
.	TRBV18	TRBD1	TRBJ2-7	CASSPNGQGAQYF	TGTGCCAGCTCACCAAACGGACAGGGAGCGCAGTACTTC
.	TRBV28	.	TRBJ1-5	CASMWAGRGVYQPQHF	TGTGCCAGCATGTGGGCTGGTCGAGGGGTTTATCAGCCCCAGCATTTT
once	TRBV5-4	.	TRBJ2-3	CASSPTGFSTDTQYF	TGTGCCAGCAGCCCTACAGGGTTTAGCACAGATACGCAGTATTTT
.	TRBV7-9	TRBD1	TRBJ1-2	CASALTRGDYGYTF	TGTGCCAGCGCATTGACCAGGGGGGACTATGGCTACACCTTC
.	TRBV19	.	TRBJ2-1	CASSIGQGDEQFF	TGTGCCAGTAGTATAGGGCAGGGCGATGAGCAGTTCTTC
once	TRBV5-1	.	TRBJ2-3	CASSLRASGTDTQYF	TGCGCCAGCAGCTTGAGGGCTAGCGGCACAGATACGCAGTATTTT
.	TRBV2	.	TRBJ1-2	CASRWEISRGYTF	TGTGCCAGCAGATGGGAGATCAGCAGGGGCTACACCTTC
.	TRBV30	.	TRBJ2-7	CAWSVNGYEQYF	TGTGCCTGGAGTGTAAACGGTTACGAGCAGTACTTC